A selection of T cell receptor beta chains follows, all from one sample in a study of Graves' ophthalmopathy and Graves' hyperthyroidism. TCRdb processed the multiplex PCR reads anew with MiXCR; each CDR3 protein has one entry. The sample gives about 200,000 distinct CDR3 sequences, 25% to 30% of which show up once; around 10% is in the top ten. Sequences were obtained from peripheral blood. These receptor sequences come from a man aged 50-60 years with Graves' ophthalmopathy. Both conserved end residues are part of each CDR3. The order of the fields is V gene, clone size, D gene, J gene, CDR3 DNA, CDR3 protein. A D gene is named only where the DNA matches it firmly. Part of the rows lack a size; the others show once, few, many or a class for expanded clones.

V: TRBV11-2
size: many
D: .
J: TRBJ2-2
DNA: TGTGCCAGCACCCCCTCAATCGGGGAACCCGGGGAGCTGTTTTTT
CDR3: CASTPSIGEPGELFF

V: TRBV5-1
size: many
D: TRBD2
J: TRBJ2-7
DNA: TGCGCCAGCAGCATTAGCGGGATACGGTACGAGCAGTACTTC
CDR3: CASSISGIRYEQYF

V: TRBV6-1
size: many
D: .
J: TRBJ1-2
DNA: TGTGCCAGCAGTGAAGTAGCAAATGGCTACACCTTC
CDR3: CASSEVANGYTF

V: TRBV28
size: .
D: .
J: TRBJ2-7
DNA: TGTGCCAGCACCCCCTTGGGAGCGCACTCCTACGAGCAGTACTTC
CDR3: CASTPLGAHSYEQYF

V: TRBV6-5
size: .
D: TRBD2
J: TRBJ2-5
DNA: TGTGCCAGCAGTTACGGGACTAGCCTGGAGACCCAGTACTTC
CDR3: CASSYGTSLETQYF

V: TRBV29-1
size: once
D: .
J: TRBJ1-6
DNA: TGCAGCGTTGAAAGGGCCGAGAATTCACCCCTCCACTTT
CDR3: CSVERAENSPLHF

V: TRBV12-3/TRBV12-4
size: .
D: .
J: TRBJ1-2
DNA: TGTGCCAGCGGACCAGGTTCGTCTACGGCCTTC
CDR3: CASGPGSSTAF

V: TRBV19
size: many
D: .
J: TRBJ1-5
DNA: TGTGCCAGTACCTCGATTTCAGGGTTTAGCAATCAGCCCCAGCATTTT
CDR3: CASTSISGFSNQPQHF

V: TRBV6-2/TRBV6-3
size: many
D: .
J: TRBJ1-5
DNA: TGTGCCAGCAGAACAACAGGGACCGGTTATAGCAATCAGCCCCAGCATTTT
CDR3: CASRTTGTGYSNQPQHF

V: TRBV28
size: .
D: TRBD1
J: TRBJ1-5
DNA: TGTGCCAGGACCAATGGACAGGCCAACCAGCATTTT
CDR3: CARTNGQANQHF

V: TRBV4-1
size: .
D: .
J: TRBJ2-5
DNA: TGCGCCAGCATGGGTCTTTATCAAGAGACCCAGTACTTC
CDR3: CASMGLYQETQYF

V: TRBV7-2
size: many
D: TRBD2
J: TRBJ2-2
DNA: TGTGCCAGCAGCTTAGGACTAGCGGGAGGGACGCGGAGAGACGGGGAGCTGTTTTTT
CDR3: CASSLGLAGGTRRDGELFF

V: TRBV6-1
size: .
D: .
J: TRBJ2-5
DNA: TGTGCCAGCAGTGAAGCGAAGGGCCCCAGGCCGGGGGAGACCCAGTACTTC
CDR3: CASSEAKGPRPGETQYF

V: TRBV28
size: many
D: TRBD1
J: TRBJ2-6
DNA: TGTGCCAGCCGACAGGGTGGGGCCAACGTCCTGACTTTC
CDR3: CASRQGGANVLTF

V: TRBV13
size: many
D: .
J: TRBJ2-2
DNA: TGTGCCAGCAGCAAGACGAACACCGGGGAGCTGTTTTTT
CDR3: CASSKTNTGELFF

V: TRBV6-1
size: .
D: TRBD1
J: TRBJ2-7
DNA: TGTGCCAGCAGTATGGGACAGGGCCCCTACGAGCAGTACTTC
CDR3: CASSMGQGPYEQYF

V: TRBV12-3/TRBV12-4
size: many
D: TRBD2
J: TRBJ2-2
DNA: TGTGCCAGCAGTTTGGGACTAGCGGGAGCCCCCCCCCCCGGGGAGCTGTTTTTT
CDR3: CASSLGLAGAPPPGELFF

V: TRBV6-5
size: .
D: .
J: TRBJ1-2
DNA: TGTGCCAGCAGTTACAGGGGTCGGCTAAATGGCTACACCTTC
CDR3: CASSYRGRLNGYTF

V: TRBV20-1
size: .
D: .
J: TRBJ2-7
DNA: TGCAGTGCTAGAGATTTTCAGGGCGGCGAGCAGTACTTC
CDR3: CSARDFQGGEQYF

V: TRBV12-3/TRBV12-4
size: many
D: .
J: TRBJ2-3
DNA: TGTGCCAGCAGTCCAGGGGGGGGGTGGGATACGCAGTATTTT
CDR3: CASSPGGGWDTQYF

V: TRBV30
size: many
D: .
J: TRBJ2-5
DNA: TGTGCCTGGGATGGTTACCGGGGAAAAGAGACCCAGTACTTC
CDR3: CAWDGYRGKETQYF

V: TRBV6-1
size: .
D: .
J: TRBJ1-3
DNA: TGTGCCAGCAGTGCCCTCGAGGGGCCCTCGCTCGCCATATATTTT
CDR3: CASSALEGPSLAIYF

V: TRBV12-3/TRBV12-4
size: .
D: TRBD1
J: TRBJ1-1
DNA: TGTGCCAGCACCCTTTGGACAGGCACTGAAGCTTTCTTT
CDR3: CASTLWTGTEAFF

V: TRBV7-9
size: many
D: TRBD1
J: TRBJ1-1
DNA: TGTGCCAGCAGCCAGAACAGGGGGCAGAACACTGAAGCTTTCTTT
CDR3: CASSQNRGQNTEAFF

V: TRBV6-5
size: many
D: .
J: TRBJ1-1
DNA: TGTGCCAGCAGTTTGCAGGGTGGTTGGACTGAAGCTTTCTTT
CDR3: CASSLQGGWTEAFF

V: TRBV6-2/TRBV6-3
size: many
D: TRBD2
J: TRBJ2-3
DNA: TGTGCCAGTCTCACTAGCGGGAGCCCAGATACGCAGTATTTT
CDR3: CASLTSGSPDTQYF

V: TRBV19
size: many
D: .
J: TRBJ1-5
DNA: TGTGCCAGTAGTATTGTGGCCCGGGGCAATCAGCCCCAGCATTTT
CDR3: CASSIVARGNQPQHF

V: TRBV2
size: many
D: .
J: TRBJ2-7
DNA: TGTGCCAGCAGTCCAGCGGTAACCTACGAGCAGTACTTC
CDR3: CASSPAVTYEQYF

V: TRBV27
size: .
D: .
J: TRBJ1-3
DNA: TGTGCCAGCAGTTTATTCCTCCACATTGGGTGGGGAAACACCATATATTTT
CDR3: CASSLFLHIGWGNTIYF

V: TRBV7-9
size: many
D: .
J: TRBJ2-2
DNA: TGTGCCAGCAGCCAGAACGGGCCCAGGGGGAACACCGGGGAGCTGTTTTTT
CDR3: CASSQNGPRGNTGELFF

V: TRBV6-5
size: many
D: TRBD2
J: TRBJ2-7
DNA: TGTGCCAGCAGACCTCAGGGGACTAGCGGGAGTTACGAGCAGTACTTC
CDR3: CASRPQGTSGSYEQYF

V: TRBV6-5
size: .
D: .
J: TRBJ1-6
DNA: TGTGCCAGCAGTTACCCTGATGGGTTTAGCTCCTATAATTCACCCCTCCACTTT
CDR3: CASSYPDGFSSYNSPLHF

V: TRBV18
size: few
D: .
J: TRBJ2-7
DNA: TGTTCCAGCTCACCTACGGGCTCCTACGAGCAGTACTTC
CDR3: CSSSPTGSYEQYF

V: TRBV18
size: many
D: .
J: TRBJ1-1
DNA: TGTGCCAGCTCACCCCAAGACGCTAAGAACACTGAAGCTTTCTTT
CDR3: CASSPQDAKNTEAFF

V: TRBV20-1
size: many
D: TRBD2
J: TRBJ2-3
DNA: TGCAGTGCTGGGGGGCCCTTGCTAGCGGGAATTACAGATACGCAGTATTTT
CDR3: CSAGGPLLAGITDTQYF

V: TRBV6-1
size: .
D: TRBD1
J: TRBJ2-7
DNA: TGTGCCAGCAACGCAAGGACAGGGGGAACCGGCTACGAGCAGTACTTC
CDR3: CASNARTGGTGYEQYF

V: TRBV6-1
size: .
D: .
J: TRBJ1-1
DNA: TGTGCCAGCAGGGATCGGGATGAAGCTTTCTTT
CDR3: CASRDRDEAFF

V: TRBV20-1
size: .
D: TRBD1
J: TRBJ1-1
DNA: TGCAGTGCCACAGAGGACAGGGCGAACACTGAAGCTTTCTTT
CDR3: CSATEDRANTEAFF

V: TRBV28
size: many
D: .
J: TRBJ2-5
DNA: TGTGCCAGCAGTCCAAGGTCCTTCCGCGCGACCCAGTACTTC
CDR3: CASSPRSFRATQYF

V: TRBV28
size: many
D: .
J: TRBJ2-5
DNA: TGTGCCAGCAGTACTGTCGGACAGCCGACCCAAGAGACCCAGTACTTC
CDR3: CASSTVGQPTQETQYF

V: TRBV29-1
size: .
D: .
J: TRBJ1-2
DNA: TGCAGCGTTGTGAGCAGGAGCCATGGCTACACCTTC
CDR3: CSVVSRSHGYTF

V: TRBV7-2
size: few
D: .
J: TRBJ1-1
DNA: TGTGCCAGCAGCCCCAAGACAGTCATGAACACTGAAGCTTTCTTT
CDR3: CASSPKTVMNTEAFF

V: TRBV5-1
size: many
D: .
J: TRBJ2-7
DNA: TGCGCCAGCAGCTTGGTTAGTGGACAGACCTACGAGCAGTACTTC
CDR3: CASSLVSGQTYEQYF

V: TRBV6-1
size: many
D: .
J: TRBJ2-4
DNA: TGTGCCAGCAGTGGCTCTGGGGTAAACATTCAGTACTTC
CDR3: CASSGSGVNIQYF

V: TRBV2
size: many
D: TRBD2
J: TRBJ2-7
DNA: TGTGCCAGCAGTGGTAGCGGGAGGGCGGGGGAGCAGTACTTC
CDR3: CASSGSGRAGEQYF

V: TRBV10-1
size: many
D: .
J: TRBJ2-2
DNA: TGCGCCAGCAGTGAGGAAGGATTCACCGGGGAGCTGTTTTTT
CDR3: CASSEEGFTGELFF

V: TRBV6-1
size: .
D: TRBD2
J: TRBJ2-7
DNA: TGTGCCAGCAGTCCGGGACTAGCGGGAGACGAGCAGTACTTC
CDR3: CASSPGLAGDEQYF

V: TRBV7-8
size: .
D: .
J: TRBJ2-7
DNA: TGTGCCAGCAGCGTCCGAACGGGCGCCACTTCCTACGAGCAGTACTTC
CDR3: CASSVRTGATSYEQYF

V: TRBV7-2
size: many
D: .
J: TRBJ1-6
DNA: TGTGCCAGCAGCTCCTCTTACGGGGGGACACCCCTCCACTTT
CDR3: CASSSSYGGTPLHF

V: TRBV6-2/TRBV6-3
size: .
D: .
J: TRBJ2-7
DNA: TGTGCCAGCAGGGGCCTACTGGGAGAGCAGTACTTC
CDR3: CASRGLLGEQYF

V: TRBV2
size: many
D: TRBD2
J: TRBJ2-2
DNA: TGTGCCAGCAGTGAAGGGAAAGGGACTAGCAACACCGGGGAGCTGTTTTTT
CDR3: CASSEGKGTSNTGELFF

V: TRBV28
size: few
D: .
J: TRBJ1-1
DNA: TGTGCCAGCAGTTTCCCCGGGACACTGAACACTGAAGCTTTCTTT
CDR3: CASSFPGTLNTEAFF

V: TRBV12-3/TRBV12-4
size: .
D: TRBD1
J: TRBJ1-1
DNA: TGTGCCAGCAGTTCCGACCCGGGACAGGGACGAGCTTTCTTT
CDR3: CASSSDPGQGRAFF

V: TRBV28
size: .
D: .
J: TRBJ2-7
DNA: TGTGCCAGCAGTTTATATAGCGTCCAGCAGTACTTC
CDR3: CASSLYSVQQYF

V: TRBV9
size: .
D: .
J: TRBJ1-5
DNA: TGTGCCAGCAGCCGCACAGGGATCACCAATCAGCCCCAGCATTTT
CDR3: CASSRTGITNQPQHF

V: TRBV12-3/TRBV12-4
size: few
D: .
J: TRBJ1-5
DNA: TGTGCCAGCAGTTACGGGACCGGGGGGAGCAATCAGCCCCAGCATTTT
CDR3: CASSYGTGGSNQPQHF

V: TRBV2
size: many
D: .
J: TRBJ1-1
DNA: TGTGCCAGCAGGGAGGACCTGGATTACACTGAAGCTTTCTTT
CDR3: CASREDLDYTEAFF

V: TRBV20-1
size: many
D: TRBD1
J: TRBJ2-7
DNA: TGCAGTGCTAGAGCCGGGACAGGGTATGACGAGCAGTACTTC
CDR3: CSARAGTGYDEQYF

V: TRBV4-1
size: many
D: .
J: TRBJ1-5
DNA: TGCGCCAGCAGCCAAGAAGGTTTTAATGGCAATCAGCCCCAGCATTTT
CDR3: CASSQEGFNGNQPQHF